A single sample gave rise to the 21 T cell receptor beta chains below, sequenced in a study of CD8+CD57+ T cells in acquired aplastic anemia. The use of genomic DNA as template underpinned the TCR beta VDJ and CDR3 profiling. TCRdb re-called the reads with MiXCR, one entry per CDR3 protein. The sample carries about 240,000 distinct CDR3 sequences, approximately 45% recorded once. All sequencing subjects had displayed CD8+CD57+ cell expansion on flow cytometry. The specimen sequenced was sorted CD4+, CD8+, or CD8+CD57+ T cells (not recorded which) from PBMCs. Source of these receptors: a human donor with aplastic anemia.

This clonotype was observed many times. The gene calls are TRBV13 and TRBJ2-3; D is uncertain. The germline V gene has CDR1 PRHDT and CDR2 FYEKMQ (reference sequence). The V gene lost 0 bases and the J gene lost 4 bases, with 5 bases spanning the gap. The CDR3 extends over 13 amino acids. The DNA of the CDR3 is TGTGCCAGCAGCTTAGGCTACCCAGATACGCAGTATTTT. Encoded protein: CASSLGYPDTQYF.

This chain connects TRBV6-1 to TRBJ2-3, with 9 bases fitting TRBD1. Germline V CDR1 and CDR2: MNHNS, SASEGT. V gave up 3 bases and J gave up 2 bases; unmatched junction bases: 6. The CDR3 sequence is 16 residues long. CDR3 sequence reads: CASSDGTGRDTDTQYF. The DNA for the CDR3 is TGTGCCAGCAGTGACGGGACAGGGAGAGACACAGATACGCAGTATTTT.

This clonotype was seen only a few times. This chain connects TRBV6-2 or TRBV6-3 to TRBJ1-1, with D maybe TRBD1 (6 bases). The CDR3 has 15 amino acids. CDR1 and CDR2 from the germline V gene are MNHEY and SVGEGT. V was trimmed by 4 bases and J by 0 bases, leaving 12 bases between them. The CDR3 reads CASSSMTGLNTEAFF. The CDR3 DNA reads as TGTGCCAGCAGTTCAATGACAGGTTTGAACACTGAAGCTTTCTTT.

This rearrangement joins TRBV19 to TRBJ1-1, with D unclear. This CDR3 is built from 13 residues. CDR1 and CDR2 (germline): LNHDA, SQIVND (reference sequence). V was cut by 4 bases and J by 3 bases, with 9 bases left in between. This CDR3 is CASSKRGYTEAFF. CDR3 in DNA: TGTGCCAGTAGTAAACGGGGTTACACTGAAGCTTTCTTT.

This clonotype is a singleton in its sample. A much larger clone lies one base from this, so it may be a read error. This CDR3 fails to terminate in the conserved phenylalanine or tryptophan, so it likely reflects a read error. Here the CDR3 reads CASSSRHAPWPDKRETQYS. Written as DNA, the CDR3 is TGTGCCAGCAGCTCCAGACACGCCCCGTGGCCCGATAAAAGGGAGACCCAGTACTCC. The chain joins TRBV7-2 to TRBJ2-5; D is ambiguous. This CDR3 is built from 19 residues. The germline V gene encodes CDR1 SGHTA and CDR2 FQGNSA. V was cut by 4 bases and J by 5 bases, with 29 bases left in between.

This clonotype was seen a few times. This chain connects TRBV10-2 to TRBJ2-1; 7 positions agree with TRBD2. The V gene end was trimmed by 10 bases and the J gene end by 7 bases; junction bases not matched to a gene: 10. Germline V gives CDR1 WSHSY, CDR2 SAAADI. The CDR3 covers 13 residues. The CDR3 sequence is CATATRGLNEQFF. Written as DNA, the CDR3 is TGCGCCACCGCGACGCGGGGGTTGAATGAGCAGTTCTTC.

The V call is TRBV29-1, the J call TRBJ1-2; TRBD1 aligns across 7 bases. CDR3 length equals 15 residues. J was trimmed by 1 base and V by 0 bases; bases with no gene match: 5. The germline CDR1 and CDR2 sequences are SQVTM and ANQGSEA. In DNA form, the CDR3 reads TGCAGCGTTGAAGATCTCAGGGGGGGTAACTATGGCTACACCTTC. This encodes CSVEDLRGGNYGYTF.

In its sample, this clonotype was seen a few times. The J gene is TRBJ1-5, the V gene TRBV30; possibly TRBD1 for D (5 bases). CDR1 GTSNPN and CDR2 SVGIG come from the germline V gene (reference sequence). Between the trimmed V and J ends, which lost 3 bases and 3 bases, there was a span of 12 bases. The CDR3 is 14 residues long. The DNA of the CDR3 is TGTGCCTGGAGCACCGGGACGGTCAATCAGCCCCAGCATTTT. This sequence encodes CAWSTGTVNQPQHF.

This rearrangement joins TRBV7-9 to TRBJ1-6, with D uncertain. The V gene's germline CDR1 is SEHNR and CDR2 FQNEAQ (reference sequence). Trimming took off 5 bases at V and 1 base at J, with 9 bases between the two ends. CDR3 size: 15 residues. This chain's CDR3 is CASSHSESYNSPLHF. CDR3 DNA sequence: TGTGCCAGCAGCCACTCAGAGTCCTATAATTCACCCCTCCACTTT.

The V and J genes are TRBV27 and TRBJ2-7, with 7 bases that match TRBD1. Germline trimming cut 6 bases from V and 0 bases from J; bases unmatched to any gene: 11. The CDR3 runs 16 residues. The germline gives CDR1 MNHEY, CDR2 SMNVEV (reference sequence). DNA for the CDR3: TGTGCCAGCAGCGAGCACGGGACAGCTTACTCCTACGAGCAGTACTTC. It specifies CASSEHGTAYSYEQYF.

The CDR3 DNA sequence: TGTGCCAGCAGGTTCCGGGACCCTAGGGCTGATGGGCAGTTCTTC. It translates to CASRFRDPRADGQFF. This chain joins TRBV7-6 and TRBJ2-1, with D perhaps being TRBD1 or TRBD2 (5 bases each). This CDR3 has 15 amino acids. The V end was cut by 6 bases, the J end by 12 bases, with 24 bases between. The germline V gene has CDR1 SGHVS and CDR2 FNYEAQ.

This chain uses TRBV2 with TRBJ2-7; 7 bases line up with TRBD1. In germline, CDR1 is SNHLY, CDR2 FYNNEI. The CDR3 runs 13 residues. V dropped 5 bases and J dropped 7; count of bases not matched to a gene: 8. CDR3 nucleotides: TGTGCCAGCAGTTACAACAGGGGTCAGGAGCAGTACTTC. Translating it yields CASSYNRGQEQYF.

In DNA, the CDR3 is TGTGCCATCAGTGAGTCTGAGGGGTACGAGCAGTACTTC. Its translation: CAISESEGYEQYF. This rearrangement joins TRBV10-3 to TRBJ2-7; D possibly uses TRBD1 or TRBD2 (5 bases each). V was pared by 0 bases and J by 4 bases, with 7 bases between. The V gene's germline CDR1 is ENHRY and CDR2 SYGVKD. This CDR3 contains 13 residues.

This clonotype was seen only a few times. V and J are TRBV6-2 or TRBV6-3 and TRBJ2-1, with no clear D. CDR3 length: 13 amino acids. Trimming removed 2 bases at V and 6 bases at J, with 8 bases between. Germline V gene data show CDR1 as MNHEY and CDR2 as SVGEGT. CDR3 in amino acids: CASSYEWVNEQFF. The CDR3 region has the DNA TGTGCCAGCAGTTACGAGTGGGTCAATGAGCAGTTCTTC.

This clonotype has a handful of counts. This chain uses TRBV12-3 or TRBV12-4 with TRBJ1-2; 8 bases map to TRBD1. The CDR3 is 16 amino acids. Losses at the gene ends were 2 bases for V and 6 bases for J; bases not matched to a gene: 11. The CDR3 here is CASSLTYITGGDGYTF. Written as DNA, the CDR3 is TGTGCCAGCAGTTTAACCTATATAACAGGGGGAGATGGCTACACCTTC.

The CDR3 protein is CASSSTLGQGAGYTF. Written as DNA, the CDR3 is TGTGCCAGCAGTTCCACTCTGGGGCAGGGGGCCGGCTACACCTTC. This chain connects TRBV6-2 or TRBV6-3 to TRBJ1-2; 8 positions agree with TRBD1. Per the germline V gene, CDR1 is MNHEY and CDR2 is SVGEGT. J lost 8 bases, V lost 4 bases, and 12 bases had no gene match. The CDR3 runs 15 residues.

This clonotype appeared many times. The chain recombines TRBV6-5 with TRBJ2-4, with D unclear. The germline V gene encodes CDR1 MNHEY and CDR2 SVGAGI. V dropped 8 bases and J dropped 8 bases, with 4 bases sitting between them. The CDR3 loop spans 9 amino acids. In DNA form, the CDR3 reads TGTGCCAGCTTAGACATTCAGTACTTC. This gives the protein CASLDIQYF.

This clonotype came up many times. The chain carries TRBV7-9 and TRBJ2-1; D is ambiguous. V shed 4 bases and J shed 6 bases, with 7 bases lying between them. In germline, CDR1 is SEHNR, CDR2 FQNEAQ (reference sequence). This CDR3 has 12 amino acids. For the CDR3, the DNA is TGTGCCAGCAGCTCAAGGGTCAATGAGCAGTTCTTC. The encoded protein is CASSSRVNEQFF.

This clonotype was detected many times. This rearrangement joins TRBV10-2 to TRBJ1-2; unclear D gene. This CDR3 is 12 amino acids long. V was pared by 1 base and J by 6 bases, with 6 bases between. In germline, CDR1 is WSHSY, CDR2 SAAADI. The CDR3 protein is CASSEFRDGYTF. The CDR3, as DNA: TGCGCCAGCAGTGAGTTCCGGGATGGCTACACCTTC.

V is TRBV5-6 and J is TRBJ1-4; D is ambiguous. The V end was cut by 0 bases, the J end by 11 bases, with 17 bases between. This CDR3 spans 15 amino acids. Germline lookup yields CDR1 SGHDT and CDR2 YYEEEE. CDR3 sequence reads: CASSLGATSGRKLFF. The CDR3 DNA is TGTGCCAGCAGCTTGGGGGCGACTAGCGGGAGGAAACTGTTTTTT.

The gene calls are TRBV25-1 and TRBJ2-7; 7 bases are shared with TRBD2. V gave up 8 bases and J gave up 2 bases; unmatched junction bases: 9. The CDR3 is 14 residues long. CDR1 is MGHDK and CDR2 is SYGVNS in the germline V gene. CDR3 residues: CASGFERDAYEQYF. As DNA, the CDR3 is TGTGCCAGCGGTTTCGAGCGGGACGCCTACGAGCAGTACTTC.